This T cell receptor beta chain was sequenced in a study of technical replicates of blood from a handful of donors. Generated by immunoSEQ multiplex PCR, the TCRdb table keeps only in-frame clones and is missing some. Seen here are approximately 87,000 clones, 91% observed once, and the top ten hold over 0.35%. The receptor comes from a human donor in good health. Some clones in this sample may be carry-over from other donors' samples. Source material: T cells isolated from PBMCs.

This CDR3 reads CAWSVSGVVYEQYF. The CDR3 nucleotides read TGTGCCTGGAGTGTAAGCGGGGTGGTCTACGAGCAGTACTTC. The chain couples TRBV30 to TRBJ2-7; TRBD2 matches 7 bases. This CDR3 is built from 14 residues. The V segment lost 0 bases and the J segment 3 bases; nucleotides outside the gene matches: 5. Germline CDR1 GTSNPN, CDR2 SVGIG (reference sequence).